This passage covers 13 T cell receptor beta chains from one sample sequenced in a study of beta chain features in type 1 diabetes. All of the isolated RNA was reverse transcribed, so expressed TCRB transcripts were sequenced. Data came from immunoSEQ multiplex PCR; TCRdb stores just in-frame clones and leaves some out. The sample holds about 620,000 clones, 15% to 17% seen once. Sequencing was carried out using naive CD4+ T cells from blood. These receptor sequences come from a man between 18 and 35 years old in good health.

This sequence joins TRBV28 and TRBJ2-1; TRBD2 agrees at 10 bases. Losses at the gene ends were 1 base for V and 4 bases for J; bases not matched to a gene: 10. The CDR3 contains 18 residues. Looked up from germline, CDR1 is MDHEN and CDR2 is SYDVKM. Written as DNA, the CDR3 is TGTGCCAGCAGTTTATCCCGCACCGGGACTAGCGCTTACAATGAGCAGTTCTTC. It translates to CASSLSRTGTSAYNEQFF. Full variable domain (missing parts from reference TRBV28 and TRBJ2-1): DVKVTQSSRYLVKRTGEKVFLECVQDMDHENMFWYRQDPGLGLRLIYFSYDVKMKEKGDIPEGYSVSREKKERFSLILESASTNQTSMYLCASSLSRTGTSAYNEQFFGPGTRLTVL.

This clone came up a few times. The genes are TRBV7-2 and TRBJ2-3, with 9 positions matching TRBD2. CDR1 and CDR2 (germline): SGHTA, FQGNSA. The ends lost 4 bases at V and 5 bases at J; junction bases unmatched: 4. This CDR3 spans 14 amino acids. CDR3 nucleotides: TGTGCCAGCAGCTCTAGCGGGAAGGTAGATACGCAGTATTTT. Its protein is CASSSSGKVDTQYF.

The chain employs TRBV14 and TRBJ1-3; D gene uncertain. The germline CDR1 and CDR2 sequences are SGHDN and FVKESK. The V end lost 9 bases, the J end lost 6 bases, and 15 bases lay between the germline ends. The CDR3 is 13 residues long. CDR3 nucleotides: TGTGCCAGTCGGAAAGGACTGGCAAACACCATATATTTT. Translation: CASRKGLANTIYF.

V usage is TRBV11-2 and J usage is TRBJ2-7, with 13 bases that match TRBD2. V dropped 4 bases and J dropped 3; count of bases not matched to a gene: 6. Per germline, CDR1 SGHAT and CDR2 FQNNGV. The CDR3 is made up of 16 amino acids. CDR3 nucleotides: TGTGCCAGCAGCTCGCAGGGACTAGCGGGAAACTACGAGCAGTACTTC. This sequence encodes CASSSQGLAGNYEQYF.

The CDR3 sequence is CASSPKLGNEAFF. The CDR3 DNA reads as TGTGCCAGCAGCCCTAAGCTCGGAAATGAAGCTTTCTTT. J is TRBJ1-1 and V is TRBV7-2; no firm D call. The CDR3 spans 13 residues. Germline CDR1 reads SGHTA; CDR2 reads FQGNSA. The germline V and J ends were trimmed by 5 bases and 7 bases, with 14 bases remaining between them.

This clone came up a few times. The V gene is TRBV11-1, the J gene TRBJ1-6; D is uncertain. The CDR3 has 15 residues. Germline CDR1 reads SGHAT; CDR2 reads FQDESV (reference sequence). Trimming removed 2 bases from V and 9 bases from J, with 14 bases in between. CDR3 protein: CASSLILGGGSPLHF. The CDR3 DNA reads TGTGCCAGCAGCTTAATCTTGGGCGGCGGTTCACCCCTCCACTTT.

The gene calls are TRBV28 and TRBJ2-7; D is unresolved. Looked up from germline, CDR1 is MDHEN and CDR2 is SYDVKM. CDR3 length: 16 residues. With 6 bases removed from V and 0 bases from J, the gap between germline ends came to 18 bases. The CDR3 region is CASRKFIHDPSYEQYF. The CDR3 DNA sequence: TGTGCCAGCAGGAAGTTTATCCATGATCCCTCCTACGAGCAGTACTTC.

This clone was observed a few times. The V and J genes are TRBV29-1 and TRBJ1-2; D perhaps matches TRBD1 (6 bases). Germline CDR1 is SQVTM and CDR2 is ANQGSEA. V lost 3 bases and J lost 7, with 15 bases in between. The CDR3 has 13 residues. The CDR3 region is CSVEGADHIGYTF. CDR3 bases: TGCAGCGTTGAGGGGGCAGACCACATTGGCTACACCTTC.

This chain joins TRBV18 and TRBJ1-1; no firm D call. Germline assignment: CDR1 KGHSH and CDR2 LQKENI. The V and J ends lost 3 bases and 4 bases respectively, with 6 bases between them. There are 12 residues in the CDR3. In nucleotides, the CDR3 is TGTGCCAGCTCACCCGCCACCACTGAAGCTTTCTTT. Encoded protein: CASSPATTEAFF.

The chain uses TRBV7-2 and TRBJ2-7, with TRBD1 matching 7 bases. In germline, CDR1 is SGHTA, CDR2 FQGNSA. V dropped 6 bases and J dropped 4; count of bases not matched to a gene: 15. The CDR3 is made up of 16 amino acids. CDR3 in amino acids: CASSSWGTAGLYEQYF. In DNA form, the CDR3 reads TGTGCCAGCAGTAGTTGGGGGACAGCCGGATTATACGAGCAGTACTTC.

This clone was observed a handful of times. J is TRBJ2-5 and V is TRBV11-1; possible D gene TRBD2, 5 bases. V lost 1 base, J lost 8 bases, and 17 bases lay in between. The germline gives CDR1 SGHAT, CDR2 FQDESV (reference sequence). The CDR3 sequence is 15 residues long. The chain's CDR3 is CASSLVTGWGVTQYF. The CDR3 DNA is TGTGCCAGCAGCTTAGTGACGGGATGGGGTGTCACCCAGTACTTC.

This chain connects TRBV29-1 to TRBJ2-7; 8 positions match TRBD1. Trimming cost V 4 bases and J 0 bases; bases outside gene matches: 23. Germline CDR1 reads SQVTM; CDR2 reads ANQGSEA. This CDR3 comprises 20 residues. For the CDR3, the DNA is TGCAGCGTTGCCGCGGTGGGACCGGGACAGGCACACCCCTCCTCCTACGAGCAGTACTTC. Amino acids: CSVAAVGPGQAHPSSYEQYF.

This clone has a handful of counts. The chain uses TRBV7-7 and TRBJ2-2, with D uncertain. Germline lookup yields CDR1 SSHAT and CDR2 FNYEAQ (reference sequence). Trimming shortened V by 5 bases and J by 3 bases, and 1 base separated the two germline ends. The CDR3 contains 11 residues. CDR3 bases: TGTGCCAGCAGCCACACCGGGGAGCTGTTTTTT. Its translation is CASSHTGELFF.